The rows below give T cell receptor beta chains drawn from one sample of a study of cytomegalovirus exposure and HLA in healthy donors. Only in-frame clones appear in the TCRdb table, and some are missing; sequencing was by immunoSEQ multiplex PCR. Counted here are 60,000 to 90,000 clones, roughly 92% occurring once; the ten biggest clones make up under 0.75%. Input material: PBMCs. These receptors were taken from a woman in her late teens or twenties in good health and CMV-seronegative. The CDR3 runs from the conserved cysteine through the conserved F or W. D genes are given only for firm matches. Part of the rows lack a size; the others show once, few, many or a class for expanded clones.

>-|TRBJ1-1|TRBV11-3|TRBD1
CASSLDRKMNTEAFF
TGTGCCAGCAGCTTGGACAGGAAAATGAACACTGAAGCTTTCTTT
>-|TRBJ1-2|TRBV5-5|TRBD1
CASSSSRTGYYGYTF
TGTGCCAGCAGCTCCAGCCGGACAGGGTACTATGGCTACACCTTC
>-|TRBJ2-7|TRBV6-1|-
CASTTTGGAWEQYF
TGTGCCAGCACTACAACAGGGGGGGCTTGGGAGCAGTACTTC
>-|TRBJ2-7|TRBV9|-
CASSVEQTYEQYF
TGTGCCAGCAGCGTAGAACAGACCTACGAGCAGTACTTC
>-|TRBJ1-1|TRBV30|TRBD1
CAWVGQGRTEAFF
TGTGCCTGGGTAGGACAGGGGCGAACTGAAGCTTTCTTT
>-|TRBJ1-1|TRBV28|-
CASSLGSGLRDTEAFF
TGTGCCAGCAGTTTGGGGTCGGGGTTACGAGACACTGAAGCTTTCTTT
>-|TRBJ2-7|TRBV9|-
CASSVGTTVSYEQYF
TGTGCCAGCAGCGTCGGGACAACTGTTTCCTACGAGCAGTACTTC
>-|TRBJ2-7|TRBV29-1|TRBD1
CSVERGDRGPYEQYF
TGCAGCGTTGAAAGGGGGGACAGGGGCCCCTACGAGCAGTACTTC
>-|TRBJ2-1|TRBV6-1|TRBD1
CASSRLSYRGNEQFF
TGTGCCAGCAGTCGCCTTAGTTACAGGGGGAATGAGCAGTTCTTC
>-|TRBJ1-6|TRBV9|TRBD1
CASSPTTGGGSPLHF
TGTGCCAGCAGCCCAACAACAGGGGGCGGGTCACCCCTCCACTTT
>-|TRBJ2-3|TRBV7-6|TRBD2
CASSLVVAGAGDTQYF
TGTGCCAGCAGCTTAGTAGTAGCGGGGGCCGGGGATACGCAGTATTTT
>-|TRBJ2-3|TRBV9|TRBD2
CASTWTSGGTDTQYF
TGTGCCAGCACCTGGACTAGCGGGGGGACAGATACGCAGTATTTT
>-|TRBJ1-2|TRBV5-1|TRBD1
CASSLDRVRGYTF
TGCGCCAGCAGCCTTGACAGGGTTCGAGGCTACACCTTC
>-|TRBJ1-1|TRBV28|-
CASRPPGLGHTEAFF
TGTGCCAGCAGACCTCCGGGACTTGGGCACACTGAAGCTTTCTTT
>-|TRBJ1-2|TRBV6-1|TRBD1
CASSEYVLKRDRVNYGYTF
TGTGCCAGCAGTGAATATGTCTTGAAACGGGACAGGGTGAACTATGGCTACACCTTC
>-|TRBJ1-1|TRBV4-2|-
CASSQVGAVTEAFF
TGTGCCAGCAGCCAAGTGGGGGCGGTCACTGAAGCTTTCTTT
>-|TRBJ2-7|TRBV18|TRBD1
CASSPPSGTGGTYEQYF
TGTGCCAGCTCACCACCATCGGGGACAGGGGGAACCTACGAGCAGTACTTC
>once|TRBJ2-1|TRBV9|-
CASSVMVGHYNEQFF
TGTGCCAGCAGTGTTATGGTGGGGCATTACAATGAGCAGTTCTTC
>-|TRBJ2-1|TRBV4-3|TRBD2
CASSQRVAGGWNEQFF
TGCGCCAGCAGCCAGCGGGTAGCGGGGGGCTGGAATGAGCAGTTCTTC
>-|TRBJ1-2|TRBV2|-
CASSQQPPGYTF
TGTGCCAGCAGTCAACAGCCACCAGGCTACACCTTC
>once|TRBJ2-7|TRBV2|-
CASSGVEKYEQYF
TGTGCCAGCAGTGGTGTAGAAAAATACGAGCAGTACTTC
>-|TRBJ1-1|TRBV12-5|TRBD1
CASGLVVGQGFNTEAFF
TGTGCTAGTGGTTTGGTGGTGGGACAGGGGTTTAACACTGAAGCTTTCTTT
>-|TRBJ1-1|TRBV2|-
CASSEDGGRNTEAFF
TGTGCCAGCAGTGAAGACGGGGGGAGGAACACTGAAGCTTTCTTT
>-|TRBJ2-5|TRBV7-6|TRBD1
CASSYDREETQYF
TGTGCCAGCAGCTATGACAGGGAAGAGACCCAGTACTTC
>few|TRBJ1-6|TRBV2|TRBD1
CASSEMGQLHF
TGTGCCAGCAGTGAAATGGGACAGCTCCACTTT
>-|TRBJ1-1|TRBV11-2|-
CASSPSGWVNTEAFF
TGTGCCAGCAGCCCCTCGGGGTGGGTGAACACTGAAGCTTTCTTT
>-|TRBJ1-2|TRBV28|TRBD1
CASSSIQDRSYGYTF
TGTGCCAGCAGTTCGATCCAGGACAGGAGCTATGGCTACACCTTC
>-|TRBJ2-7|TRBV5-6|-
CASSLTGPTYEQYF
TGTGCCAGCAGCTTGACAGGGCCGACCTACGAGCAGTACTTC
>-|TRBJ1-2|TRBV6-6|TRBD1
CASGGTGGGYTF
TGTGCCAGCGGGGGGACAGGCGGTGGCTACACCTTC
>-|TRBJ2-7|TRBV6-1|TRBD1
CASSADRGMSYEQYF
TGTGCCAGCAGTGCCGACAGGGGGATGTCCTACGAGCAGTACTTC
>-|TRBJ1-1|TRBV27|-
CASSGSQGRFYTEAFF
TGTGCCAGCAGTGGAAGCCAGGGGCGGTTTTACACTGAAGCTTTCTTT
>-|TRBJ2-5|TRBV7-3|-
CASSPTRGETQYF
TGTGCCAGCAGCCCAACCAGGGGAGAGACCCAGTACTTC
>-|TRBJ1-2|TRBV29-1|-
CSVWTEGGYTF
TGCAGCGTTTGGACAGAGGGGGGCTACACCTTC
>-|TRBJ1-1|TRBV9|-
CASSSGRVPDTEAFF
TGTGCCAGCAGCAGTGGGAGGGTTCCAGACACTGAAGCTTTCTTT
>-|TRBJ2-2|TRBV19|-
CASSRGTPDTGELFF
TGTGCCAGTAGTAGAGGGACACCCGACACCGGGGAGCTGTTTTTT
>-|TRBJ1-6|TRBV4-2|TRBD1
CASSQDSGQPTRNSPLHF
TGTGCCAGCAGCCAAGATTCGGGACAGCCGACCCGGAATTCACCCCTCCACTTT
>-|TRBJ1-1|TRBV30|-
CAWSVRLFDTEAFF
TGTGCCTGGAGTGTAAGACTTTTTGACACTGAAGCTTTCTTT
>-|TRBJ2-3|TRBV7-2|TRBD2
CASSLVTSGAPTQYF
TGTGCCAGCAGCTTAGTAACTAGCGGGGCTCCTACGCAGTATTTT
>once|TRBJ1-1|TRBV9|TRBD1
CASSVFDRAEAFF
TGTGCCAGCAGCGTCTTCGACAGGGCTGAAGCTTTCTTT
>-|TRBJ1-1|TRBV19|TRBD1
CATKTGGLRAFF
TGTGCCACCAAGACAGGGGGCTTGAGGGCTTTCTTT
>-|TRBJ2-5|TRBV7-7|-
CASSSHQETQYF
TGTGCTAGCAGCTCCCATCAAGAGACCCAGTACTTC